This T cell receptor (beta chain) derives from a study of cytomegalovirus exposure and HLA in healthy donors. The PCR contained 60 Vbeta and 13 Jbeta primers. The table came from immunoSEQ multiplex PCR; TCRdb's copy has only in-frame clones and leaves some out. This sample's table reports just under 65,000 clones. Germline V lookup: CDR1 GTSNPN, CDR2 SVGIG (reference sequence). This CDR3 has 14 residues. The material sequenced was PBMCs. The rearrangement uses TRBV30 and TRBJ1-5; 10 nucleotides align to TRBD1. This receptor was identified in a boy aged 5-17 years in good health and CMV-seronegative. This chain's CDR3 is CACKTGQGYQPQHF. The CDR3 DNA follows: TGTGCTTGTAAGACGGGACAGGGGTATCAGCCCCAGCATTTT.